The rows below give T cell receptor beta chains drawn from one sample of a study of CD8 T cells in ankylosing spondylitis. TCRdb re-derived calls from the 5' RACE reads in MiXCR, one entry per CDR3 protein. This table holds around 330,000 distinct CDR3 sequences, around 10% found once. Sequenced input: blood, either unsorted or a sorted T cell fraction (not recorded which). The receptors come from a female donor with ankylosing spondylitis or in good health (not recorded which). Each CDR3 is given with its conserved first and last residue. The order of the fields is V gene, D gene, CDR3 length, J gene, clone size, CDR3 protein, CDR3 DNA. A D gene is named only where the DNA matches it firmly. Clone size is not always given. Where it is, it says once, few, many or a class for expanded clones.

>TRBV5-5|NA|13|TRBJ2-1|few
CASSTTAYNEQFF
TGTGCCAGCAGCACGACAGCATACAATGAGCAGTTCTTC
>TRBV5-1|NA|11|TRBJ2-7|many
CASSSEVEQYF
TGCGCCAGCAGTTCGGAGGTCGAGCAGTACTTC
>TRBV12-3/TRBV12-4|TRBD1|13|TRBJ1-1|few
CASSLQGASEAFF
TGTGCCAGCAGTTTACAGGGGGCCTCTGAAGCTTTCTTT
>TRBV7-2|NA|15|TRBJ1-5|NA
CASSSLGRLNQPQHF
TGTGCCAGCAGCTCTTTGGGTCGACTCAATCAGCCCCAGCATTTT
>TRBV5-1|NA|15|TRBJ2-1|few
CASSLEASSYNEQFF
TGCGCCAGCAGCCTAGAGGCGTCCTCCTACAATGAGCAGTTCTTC
>TRBV5-1|TRBD1|16|TRBJ1-6|few
CASRPEWTGTGSPLHF
TGCGCCAGCAGGCCCGAATGGACAGGGACAGGTTCACCCCTCCACTTT
>TRBV10-3|TRBD2|17|TRBJ2-3|many
CAISERRGTSGTDTQYF
TGTGCCATCAGTGAGAGAAGAGGGACTAGCGGCACAGATACGCAGTATTTT
>TRBV6-1|TRBD2|14|TRBJ2-7|few
CASSQSGREYEQYF
TGTGCCAGCAGTCAAAGCGGGAGGGAGTACGAGCAGTACTTC
>TRBV20-1|NA|13|TRBJ2-2|many
CSATGRVSGELFF
TGCAGTGCTACTGGGCGAGTCTCCGGGGAGCTGTTTTTT
>TRBV3-1|NA|13|TRBJ2-7|NA
CASSHSGVNEQYF
TGTGCCAGCAGCCACAGCGGCGTCAACGAGCAGTACTTC
>TRBV18|NA|14|TRBJ1-1|NA
CASSPLERGTEAFF
TGTGCCAGCTCACCACTAGAGAGAGGCACTGAAGCTTTCTTT
>TRBV6-1|TRBD1|13|TRBJ1-1|many
CADGTGENTEAFF
TGTGCCGATGGGACAGGGGAGAACACTGAAGCTTTCTTT
>TRBV20-1|NA|12|TRBJ2-2|many
CSMGQNTGELFF
TGCAGTATGGGGCAGAACACCGGGGAGCTGTTTTTT
>TRBV5-1|TRBD1|15|TRBJ1-1|many
CASSRTKTGGTEAFF
TGCGCCAGCAGCAGAACGAAGACAGGGGGCACTGAAGCTTTCTTT
>TRBV20-1|NA|15|TRBJ2-5|many
CSPPVVGGGKETQYF
TGCAGTCCACCGGTTGTTGGAGGGGGGAAAGAGACCCAGTACTTC
>TRBV27|NA|15|TRBJ1-4|many
CASSLSGVPNEKLFF
TGTGCCAGCAGTTTAAGCGGGGTTCCTAATGAAAAACTGTTTTTT
>TRBV20-1|TRBD1|14|TRBJ2-7|many
CSALPRDRDYEQYF
TGCAGTGCTCTCCCCCGGGACAGAGACTACGAGCAGTACTTC
>TRBV28|NA|13|TRBJ2-4|many
CASIDNSKNIQYF
TGTGCCAGCATTGATAACTCCAAAAACATTCAGTACTTC
>TRBV11-2|TRBD2|19|TRBJ2-3|many
CASSSQGRALWINTDTQYF
TGTGCCAGCAGCTCCCAAGGGAGGGCCTTGTGGATTAACACAGATACGCAGTATTTT
>TRBV29-1|TRBD2|16|TRBJ2-7|few
CSVEGLAGVSPSRQYF
TGCAGCGTTGAAGGACTAGCGGGAGTTTCCCCGAGCAGGCAGTACTTC
>TRBV10-2|NA|15|TRBJ1-1|few
CASREMQGLGTEAFF
TGCGCCAGCAGGGAGATGCAGGGGTTGGGGACTGAAGCTTTCTTT
>TRBV20-1|TRBD2|14|TRBJ2-1|many
CSAKLAGLDNEQFF
TGCAGTGCAAAACTAGCGGGGCTCGACAATGAGCAGTTCTTC